This entry is about one T cell receptor beta chain. Profiling relied on immunoSEQ multiplex PCR, and the TCRdb table lists in-frame clones only, not all of them. The table records around 690,000 clones, roughly 87% of them present only once. The data stem from a study of shared clonotypes between healthy human individuals. The CDR3 loop spans 17 amino acids. CDR1 is SGHVS, CDR2 FQNEAQ, per germline. With 5 bases removed from V and 6 bases from J, the gap between germline ends came to 22 bases. Specimen: memory CD8+ T cells from PBMCs. Described subset: CD45RO+ cells pooled with CCR7-negative TemRA cells. The sequence was obtained from a man in his late teens or twenties in good health. Some clones in this sample may be carry-over from other donors' samples. J is TRBJ2-2 and V is TRBV7-8; D is tentatively TRBD1 or TRBD2 (6 bases each). The CDR3 protein is CASSPLGGGTRPGELFF. The CDR3 nucleotides read TGTGCCAGCAGCCCCCTAGGGGGAGGCACTCGACCCGGGGAGCTGTTTTTT.